The 11 T cell receptor beta chains listed next were all sequenced from one sample in a study of cytomegalovirus exposure and HLA in healthy donors. A multiplex PCR was run with 60 Vbeta primers and 13 Jbeta primers. Profiling relied on immunoSEQ multiplex PCR, and the TCRdb table lists in-frame clones only, not all of them. The table has over 150,000 clones, 80% to 90% seen once; the top ten hold roughly a tenth. Source material: PBMCs. These receptors all come from a man aged 50 to 60 in good health and CMV-seropositive.

This clone was detected a few times. This chain connects TRBV19 to TRBJ1-4; D perhaps matches TRBD1 (5 bases). This CDR3 has 15 amino acids. Trimming stripped 5 bases from V and 0 bases from J, with 10 bases between. Germline V gene lookup returns CDR1 LNHDA and CDR2 SQIVND (reference sequence). This CDR3 is CASSSPGSTNEKLFF. CDR3 in DNA: TGTGCCAGTAGTTCGCCAGGGTCAACTAATGAAAAACTGTTTTTT.

The chain has TRBV4-3 and TRBJ1-5; D gene unclear. The CDR3 totals 13 residues. V dropped 0 bases and J dropped 6 bases, with 6 bases sitting between them. CDR1 is LGHNA and CDR2 is YSLEER in the germline V gene. The CDR3 loop reads CASSQDEAQPQHF. The CDR3 DNA reads as TGCGCCAGCAGCCAAGATGAAGCTCAGCCCCAGCATTTT.

The chain is built from TRBV6-5 and TRBJ1-2; D might be TRBD1 (5 bases). Germline V gene data show CDR1 as MNHEY and CDR2 as SVGAGI. Trimming took 6 bases from V and 4 from J, leaving 15 bases between them. The CDR3 covers 14 residues. CDR3 nucleotide sequence: TGTGCCAGCAGCAAAGACAGCCCCCTCTATGGCTACACCTTC. Protein sequence: CASSKDSPLYGYTF.

This clone was picked up one time. J is TRBJ1-2 and V is TRBV2, with TRBD1 matching 7 bases. CDR1 is SNHLY and CDR2 is FYNNEI in the germline V gene. The V and J ends lost 6 bases and 2 bases, in that order; junction bases with no gene match: 3. The CDR3 has 13 residues. Written as DNA, the CDR3 is TGTGCCAGCAGGGAACAGGGGAACTATGGCTACACCTTC. Protein sequence: CASREQGNYGYTF.

This chain uses TRBV7-9 with TRBJ1-1; D not resolved. Germline V gene sequence: CDR1 SEHNR, CDR2 FQNEAQ (reference sequence). CDR3 length: 13 residues. Trimming took 11 bases from V and 0 from J, leaving 13 bases between them. In DNA, the CDR3 is TGTGCCGACGACTTTAGCATGAACACTGAAGCTTTCTTT. Amino acid sequence: CADDFSMNTEAFF. The variable domain in full, completed from reference TRBV7-9 and TRBJ1-1, reads DTGVSQNPRHKITKRGQNVTFRCDPISEHNRLYWYRQTLGQGPEFLTYFQNEAQLEKSRLLSDRFSAERPKGSFSTLEIQRTEQGDSAMYLCADDFSMNTEAFFGQGTRLTVV.

The V call is TRBV19, the J call TRBJ2-1, with 9 bases identical to TRBD1. This CDR3 has 14 residues. V lost 6 bases to trimming and J lost 6 bases; unmatched junction nucleotides: 6. Germline values: CDR1 LNHDA, CDR2 SQIVND (reference sequence). CDR3 sequence: CASRLGQGINEQFF. In DNA form, the CDR3 reads TGTGCCAGTAGGCTGGGACAGGGTATCAATGAGCAGTTCTTC.

The chain carries TRBV28 and TRBJ1-2, with TRBD1 matching over 12 bases. Germline lookup yields CDR1 MDHEN and CDR2 SYDVKM. The CDR3 extends over 16 amino acids. Trimming at V came to 1 base and at J to 8 bases, leaving 8 bases not matched to a gene. The CDR3 nucleotides are TGTGCCAGCAGTTTATTAAGGGGACAGGGGGCGTGGGGCTACACCTTC. It codes for CASSLLRGQGAWGYTF.

This clone has a single count. The V gene is TRBV9, the J gene TRBJ1-1; D remains unclear. Germline CDR1 SGDLS, CDR2 YYNGEE. This CDR3 is built from 14 residues. The V gene lost 0 bases and the J gene lost 5 bases, with 11 bases spanning the gap. CDR3 region: CASSVEGGGTEAFF. DNA of the CDR3: TGTGCCAGCAGCGTAGAAGGAGGTGGAACTGAAGCTTTCTTT.

This chain links TRBV28 with TRBJ1-2; 8 nucleotides agree with TRBD1. With V trimmed by 5 bases and J by 5 bases, 4 bases remained unmatched. From germline, CDR1 is MDHEN and CDR2 SYDVKM. The CDR3 covers 13 residues. Here the CDR3 reads CASSIDRGYGYTF. The CDR3 nucleotides read TGTGCCAGCAGTATCGACAGGGGTTATGGCTACACCTTC.

The V gene is TRBV30, the J gene TRBJ1-2, with 7 bases that match TRBD1. The V gene's germline CDR1 is GTSNPN and CDR2 SVGIG (reference sequence). The CDR3 has 13 residues. The ends lost 0 bases at V and 8 bases at J; junction bases unmatched: 6. CDR3 coding DNA: TGTGCCTGGAGTGTACTGCAGGGGGGAGGCTACACCTTC. It is translated as CAWSVLQGGGYTF.

The chain employs TRBV28 and TRBJ2-7; weak D call: TRBD2 (6 bases). V lost 5 bases, J lost 7 bases, and 21 bases lay in between. The CDR3 is 15 amino acids. The V gene's germline CDR1 is MDHEN and CDR2 SYDVKM. In DNA form, the CDR3 reads TGTGCCAGCAGTCCTCCGGGACTCAGAGGGTTGGAGCAGTACTTC. Its translation is CASSPPGLRGLEQYF.